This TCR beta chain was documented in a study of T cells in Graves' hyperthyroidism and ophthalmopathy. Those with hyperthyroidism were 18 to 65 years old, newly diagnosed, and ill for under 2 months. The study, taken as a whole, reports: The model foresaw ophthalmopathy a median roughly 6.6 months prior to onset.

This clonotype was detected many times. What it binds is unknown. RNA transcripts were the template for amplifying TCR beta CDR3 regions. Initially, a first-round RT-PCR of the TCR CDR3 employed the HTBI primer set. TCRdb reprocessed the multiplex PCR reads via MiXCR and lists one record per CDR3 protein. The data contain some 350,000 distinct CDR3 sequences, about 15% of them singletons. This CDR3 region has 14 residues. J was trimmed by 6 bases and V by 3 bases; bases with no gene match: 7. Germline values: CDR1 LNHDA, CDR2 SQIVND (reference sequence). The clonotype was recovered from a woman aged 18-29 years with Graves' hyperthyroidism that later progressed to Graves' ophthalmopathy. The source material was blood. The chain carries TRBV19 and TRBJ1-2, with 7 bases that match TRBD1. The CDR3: CASSIGQEVDGYTF. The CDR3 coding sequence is TGTGCCAGTAGTATCGGACAGGAGGTGGATGGCTACACCTTC.